These 30 T cell receptor beta chains originate from one sample sequenced in a study of control samples from healthy donors and cancer patients. TCRdb's table, derived via immunoSEQ multiplex PCR, lists solely in-frame clones and lacks some. This sample has under 70,000 clones, with roughly 95% found just once. The sequenced material came from blood. These receptor sequences come from a woman aged 18-29 years in good health.

V is TRBV4-3 and J is TRBJ1-2; TRBD1 aligns across 9 bases. CDR3 length equals 15 residues. Losses at the gene ends were 0 bases for V and 6 bases for J; bases not matched to a gene: 5. In germline, CDR1 is LGHNA, CDR2 YSLEER. The chain's CDR3 is CASSQEGRTGDGYTF. Written as DNA, the CDR3 is TGCGCCAGCAGCCAAGAGGGACGGACAGGGGATGGCTACACCTTC.

CDR3 in DNA: TGTGCCAGCAGCTTGGATGACAGTTCGGGCAAGACCTTC. Translating it yields CASSLDDSSGKTF. J is TRBJ1-2 and V is TRBV5-6; D may be TRBD1 (5 bases). Germline loops: CDR1 SGHDT, CDR2 YYEEEE. The CDR3 runs 13 residues. Between the trimmed V and J ends, which lost 0 bases and 14 bases, there was a span of 17 bases.

V gene TRBV7-9 combines with J gene TRBJ2-3, with 8 positions matching TRBD1. The CDR3 totals 16 residues. V was pared by 4 bases and J by 6 bases, with 12 bases of the junction left unmatched. In germline, CDR1 is SEHNR, CDR2 FQNEAQ (reference sequence). For the CDR3, the DNA is TGTGCCAGCAGCTCCCCGACAGGGGACCCTAACGATACGCAGTATTTT. It translates to CASSSPTGDPNDTQYF.

The chain is built from TRBV3-1 (or the pseudogene TRBV3-2) and TRBJ1-3; D is undetermined. The CDR3 is 12 amino acids. Deletions cut 7 bases from V and 0 bases from J, with 4 bases between. Germline CDR1 reads LGHDT; CDR2 reads YNNKEL (reference sequence). CDR3 protein: CASTSSGNTIYF. CDR3 sequence (DNA): TGTGCCAGCACCAGCTCTGGAAACACCATATATTTT.

This chain connects TRBV7-2 to TRBJ2-7; either TRBD1 or TRBD2 may supply D (7 bases each). Looked up from germline, CDR1 is SGHTA and CDR2 is FQGNSA. The CDR3 is made up of 17 amino acids. The V end was cut by 1 base, the J end by 1 base, with 17 bases between. CDR3 region: CASSLGGGGPISYEQYF. In nucleotides, the CDR3 is TGTGCCAGCAGCTTAGGGGGAGGGGGCCCGATTTCCTACGAGCAGTACTTC.

V is TRBV28 and J is TRBJ2-7, with TRBD1 matching over 7 bases. Germline V CDR1 and CDR2: MDHEN, SYDVKM. The length of the CDR3 is 15 residues. Losses at the gene ends were 3 bases for V and 6 bases for J; bases not matched to a gene: 11. CDR3 coding DNA: TGTGCCAGCAGTTTGGCGTGGACAGGTCGGGGCGAGCAGTACTTC. This translates into CASSLAWTGRGEQYF.

The rearrangement joins TRBV7-7 to TRBJ2-5, with 11 nucleotides matching TRBD2. The CDR3 is 14 residues long. The V segment lost 3 bases and the J segment 5 bases; nucleotides outside the gene matches: 2. Germline CDR1 reads SSHAT; CDR2 reads FNYEAQ (reference sequence). The CDR3 spells CASSFSGGAETQYF. The CDR3 coding sequence is TGTGCCAGCAGCTTTAGCGGGGGGGCGGAGACCCAGTACTTC.

V is TRBV7-2 and J is TRBJ2-6; 10 positions agree with TRBD2. The CDR3 loop spans 16 amino acids. The germline CDR1 and CDR2 sequences are SGHTA and FQGNSA. V trimming: 3 bases; J trimming: 2 bases; junction bases outside the gene matches: 1. Here the CDR3 DNA reads TGTGCCAGCAGCTTGAGCGGGGGGGCTGGGGCCAACGTCCTGACTTTC. Translating it yields CASSLSGGAGANVLTF.

This chain connects TRBV28 to TRBJ1-1; D not resolved. Germline CDR1 is MDHEN and CDR2 is SYDVKM. The CDR3 length is 13 residues. Trimming left V 5 bases short and J 1 base short, with 8 bases between. The CDR3 sequence is CASSIQQNTEAFF. CDR3 DNA: TGTGCCAGCAGTATACAGCAGAACACTGAAGCTTTCTTT.

The rearrangement links TRBV7-8 to TRBJ2-5, with TRBD2 identical over 13 bases. V trimming: 4 bases; J trimming: 3 bases; junction bases outside the gene matches: 8. Germline V lookup: CDR1 SGHVS, CDR2 FQNEAQ. This CDR3 is built from 17 residues. The CDR3 region is CASSSRLAGGSKETQYF. For the CDR3, the DNA is TGTGCCAGCAGCTCTAGACTAGCGGGGGGCTCAAAAGAGACCCAGTACTTC.

The chain combines TRBV9 with TRBJ1-2; D is ambiguous. Germline V gives CDR1 SGDLS, CDR2 YYNGEE. Trimming removed 0 bases from V and 3 bases from J, with 9 bases in between. The CDR3 has 14 amino acids. The CDR3 protein is CASSVASGYYGYTF. In nucleotides, the CDR3 is TGTGCCAGCAGCGTAGCATCAGGTTACTATGGCTACACCTTC.

CDR3 nucleotides: TGTGCCAGCAAAAGCCCCGGCAGACAAGAGACCCAGTACTTC. Translated, it gives CASKSPGRQETQYF. This chain uses TRBV28 with TRBJ2-5; no clear D. V dropped 7 bases and J dropped 2 bases, with 14 bases sitting between them. This CDR3 is built from 14 residues. Germline V CDR1 and CDR2: MDHEN, SYDVKM.

The chain carries TRBV12-3 or TRBV12-4 and TRBJ2-3; D unclear. Trimming stripped 6 bases from V and 5 bases from J, with 9 bases between. This CDR3 is 12 amino acids long. This CDR3 is CASRYTRDTQYF. Written as DNA, the CDR3 is TGTGCCAGCAGGTATACCAGAGATACGCAGTATTTT.

This sequence joins TRBV7-2 and TRBJ2-7, with 15 bases fitting TRBD2. V lost 5 bases and J lost 5; bases outside the gene matches: 4. CDR3 size: 15 residues. Per germline, CDR1 SGHTA and CDR2 FQGNSA. For the CDR3, the DNA is TGTGCCAGCAGCAGGACTAGCGGGGGGGCTCACGAGCAGTACTTC. Translated, it gives CASSRTSGGAHEQYF.

The chain links TRBV11-2 to TRBJ2-7; D could derive from TRBD1 or TRBD2 (6 bases each). The CDR3 extends over 16 amino acids. Trimming left V 1 base short and J 3 bases short, with 16 bases between. CDR1 is SGHAT, CDR2 FQNNGV, per germline. The CDR3 DNA sequence: TGTGCCAGCAGCTTAGGAGGGGGGAAAGGGGACTACGAGCAGTACTTC. Amino acids: CASSLGGGKGDYEQYF.

The chain carries TRBV4-3 and TRBJ1-1, with a possible D match to TRBD1 (5 bases). Trimming stripped 2 bases from V and 0 bases from J, with 19 bases between. This CDR3 contains 18 residues. Germline V lookup: CDR1 LGHNA, CDR2 YSLEER. CDR3 nucleotide sequence: TGCGCCAGCAGCCAACGGGCTGTGGGGGAGGCGATGAACACTGAAGCTTTCTTT. Protein: CASSQRAVGEAMNTEAFF.

The chain recombines TRBV7-9 with TRBJ2-2; no clear D gene. There are 15 residues in the CDR3. V shed 4 bases and J shed 1 base, with 10 bases lying between them. Germline values: CDR1 SEHNR, CDR2 FQNEAQ (reference sequence). CDR3 loop: CASSSRVWNTGELFF. The CDR3 DNA is TGTGCCAGCAGCTCCCGGGTTTGGAACACCGGGGAGCTGTTTTTT.

V and J are TRBV30 and TRBJ1-2; no clear D. The V and J ends lost 5 bases and 2 bases respectively, with 12 bases between them. The germline V gene encodes CDR1 GTSNPN and CDR2 SVGIG (reference sequence). CDR3 length: 13 residues. CDR3 coding DNA: TGTGCCTGGGCCAGTGGGGAGAACTATGGCTACACCTTC. Translating it yields CAWASGENYGYTF.

V is TRBV5-4 and J is TRBJ1-2; TRBD1 is a possible D gene (6 bases). Per the germline V gene, CDR1 is SGHNT and CDR2 is YYREEE (reference sequence). CDR3 length: 14 residues. The V and J ends lost 4 bases and 0 bases respectively, with 10 bases between them. CDR3 residues: CASSLQGTNYGYTF. CDR3 DNA: TGTGCCAGCAGCCTACAGGGTACTAACTATGGCTACACCTTC.

The chain joins TRBV6-1 to TRBJ1-6, with no clear D. The CDR3 contains 13 residues. Trimming shortened V by 3 bases and J by 7 bases, and 7 bases separated the two germline ends. Germline V gene lookup returns CDR1 MNHNS and CDR2 SASEGT. This chain's CDR3 is CASSELANSPLHF. Here the CDR3 DNA reads TGTGCCAGCAGTGAGTTGGCCAATTCACCCCTCCACTTT.

The rearrangement joins TRBV28 to TRBJ1-1; D is unresolved. The V end was cut by 3 bases, the J end by 1 base, with 6 bases between. Germline CDR1 and CDR2: MDHEN and SYDVKM. The CDR3 is 13 residues long. Here the CDR3 reads CASSFWGNTEAFF. For the CDR3, the DNA is TGTGCCAGCAGTTTCTGGGGGAACACTGAAGCTTTCTTT.

CDR3 in DNA: TGCGCCAGCAGCCCGAGCCACAGGGGCGCCTACGAGCAGTACTTC. Translating it yields CASSPSHRGAYEQYF. V usage is TRBV4-3 and J usage is TRBJ2-7, with 7 bases identical to TRBD1. This CDR3 region has 15 residues. CDR1 is LGHNA and CDR2 is YSLEER in the germline V gene. The J segment lost 2 bases and the V segment lost 4 bases, leaving 8 bases of the junction unmatched.

This clone was detected once. This rearrangement joins TRBV5-4 to TRBJ1-2; the match to TRBD1 covers 9 bases. CDR1 is SGHNT, CDR2 YYREEE, per germline (reference sequence). Losses at the gene ends were 4 bases for V and 5 bases for J; bases not matched to a gene: 9. The CDR3 totals 15 residues. The CDR3 protein is CASSNQQGAGYGYTF. DNA of the CDR3: TGTGCCAGCAGCAACCAACAGGGGGCGGGTTATGGCTACACCTTC.

This rearrangement joins TRBV6-1 to TRBJ1-2; D unresolved. Germline V gene sequence: CDR1 MNHNS, CDR2 SASEGT. V was shortened by 2 bases and J by 0 bases, with 13 bases between the two germline ends. The CDR3 is 16 residues long. This CDR3 is CASSESNSQTNYGYTF. CDR3 bases: TGTGCCAGCAGTGAAAGTAACAGCCAAACTAACTATGGCTACACCTTC.

This chain links TRBV19 with TRBJ1-1; the D is unclear. This CDR3 is built from 15 residues. Trimming shortened V by 3 bases and J by 0 bases, and 11 bases separated the two germline ends. Germline assignment: CDR1 LNHDA and CDR2 SQIVND (reference sequence). CDR3 region: CASSIGFDLNTEAFF. The CDR3 DNA follows: TGTGCCAGTAGTATCGGCTTTGACTTGAACACTGAAGCTTTCTTT.

The chain employs TRBV19 and TRBJ2-1, with 9 bases fitting TRBD1. This CDR3 region has 16 residues. V shed 0 bases and J 1 base; nucleotides not matched to a gene: 1. The V gene's germline CDR1 is LNHDA and CDR2 SQIVND (reference sequence). The CDR3 sequence: CASSIEGQGSYNEQFF. The CDR3 bases are TGTGCCAGTAGTATAGAGGGACAGGGATCCTACAATGAGCAGTTCTTC.

The CDR3: CASRTGQGAVVHEQYF. The CDR3 DNA reads TGTGCCAGCAGAACGGGACAGGGGGCCGTGGTCCACGAGCAGTACTTC. The chain couples TRBV7-9 to TRBJ2-7, with 12 positions matching TRBD1. The junction had 11 bases not matched to a gene; V was cut back by 6 bases and J by 5 bases. Germline CDR1 reads SEHNR; CDR2 reads FQNEAQ (reference sequence). The CDR3 is made up of 16 amino acids.

The V and J genes are TRBV6-5 and TRBJ1-2; D call uncertain. Germline values: CDR1 MNHEY, CDR2 SVGAGI. The V end lost 6 bases, the J end lost 4 bases, and 6 bases lay between the germline ends. This CDR3 contains 11 residues. CDR3 DNA: TGTGCCAGCAGGGCGTCCTATGGCTACACCTTC. It is translated as CASRASYGYTF.

The chain joins TRBV20-1 to TRBJ1-4, with TRBD1 matching 9 bases. Per the germline V gene, CDR1 is DFQATT and CDR2 is SNEGSKA (reference sequence). V trimming: 5 bases; J trimming: 17 bases; junction bases outside the gene matches: 9. The CDR3 has 11 amino acids. The CDR3: CSAVQGAAVFF. CDR3 DNA sequence: TGCAGTGCTGTACAGGGGGCGGCAGTATTTTTT.

The gene calls are TRBV7-8 and TRBJ1-5; TRBD1 is a possible D gene (6 bases). V was cut by 5 bases and J by 1 base, with 12 bases left in between. Germline V lookup: CDR1 SGHVS, CDR2 FQNEAQ. The CDR3 spans 15 residues. CDR3 nucleotide sequence: TGTGCCAGCAGCGTAACAGGGTTCAGCAATCAGCCCCAGCATTTT. Translating it yields CASSVTGFSNQPQHF.